A selection of T cell receptor beta chains follows, all from one sample in a study of cytomegalovirus exposure and HLA in healthy donors. Assay: immunoSEQ multiplex PCR; the TCRdb copy retains only in-frame clones and omits some. The sample contains hundreds of thousands of clones, 82% of which appear only once. Sequenced material: PBMCs. The receptors stem from a middle-aged woman in good health and CMV-seronegative. Each CDR3 is given with its conserved first and last residue. D genes are given only for firm matches. Clone size is not always given. Where it is, it says once, few, many or a class for expanded clones.

D	V	J	size	CDR3	DNA
TRBD1	TRBV7-9	TRBJ1-5	-	CASSKTGGQQPQHF	TGTGCCAGCAGCAAGACAGGGGGACAACAGCCCCAGCATTTT
-	TRBV5-1	TRBJ1-2	-	CASSSDPKGWIGYTF	TGCGCCAGCAGCTCGGACCCGAAGGGGTGGATTGGCTACACCTTC
-	TRBV6-5	TRBJ2-1	few	CASSYSRVYNEQFF	TGTGCCAGCAGTTACTCGCGAGTCTACAATGAGCAGTTCTTC
TRBD1	TRBV19	TRBJ1-1	-	CASRTGLNTEAFF	TGTGCCAGTAGGACAGGGTTGAACACTGAAGCTTTCTTT
-	TRBV12-1	TRBJ1-2	-	CASSKPTDTYGYTF	TGTGCCAGCAGCAAGCCGACGGACACTTATGGCTACACCTTC
-	TRBV6-6	TRBJ1-6	-	CASSYVGNSPLHF	TGTGCCAGCAGTTACGTGGGCAATTCACCCCTCCACTTT
-	TRBV19	TRBJ1-5	-	CASSLDRNQPQHF	TGTGCCAGTAGTCTGGACAGAAATCAGCCCCAGCATTTT
TRBD2	TRBV5-1	TRBJ2-1	-	CASSIPGLASEQFF	TGCGCCAGCAGCATCCCGGGACTAGCTTCTGAGCAGTTCTTC
TRBD2	TRBV12-5	TRBJ2-5	-	CASGPYSGGAETQYF	TGTGCTAGTGGGCCTTATAGCGGGGGGGCGGAGACCCAGTACTTC
TRBD1	TRBV19	TRBJ1-6	-	CASSPDRVSPLHF	TGTGCCAGTTCCCCTGACAGGGTTTCACCCCTCCACTTT
-	TRBV9	TRBJ1-1	-	CASSVAGRETEAFF	TGTGCCAGCAGCGTAGCAGGTAGAGAAACTGAAGCTTTCTTT
TRBD1	TRBV19	TRBJ1-2	-	CASSTQTGTGYTF	TGTGCGTCCTCCACCCAGACAGGGACCGGCTACACCTTC
-	TRBV28	TRBJ2-6	-	CASSFGGSGANVLTF	TGTGCCAGCAGTTTCGGAGGCTCTGGGGCCAACGTCCTGACTTTC
TRBD1	TRBV19	TRBJ1-6	-	CASSIVGTDNSPLHF	TGTGCCAGTAGTATAGTCGGGACAGACAATTCACCCCTCCACTTT
TRBD1	TRBV4-2	TRBJ1-2	-	CASSQAPGGIDGYTF	TGTGCCAGCAGCCAAGCTCCAGGGGGAATAGATGGCTACACCTTC
-	TRBV28	TRBJ2-3	-	CASSLFPYTQYF	TGTGCCAGCAGTTTATTTCCATATACGCAGTATTTT
-	TRBV7-9	TRBJ2-3	-	CASSSRSGDTQYF	TGTGCCAGCAGCTCTCGATCGGGGGATACGCAGTATTTT
-	TRBV9	TRBJ1-4	-	CASSRQGNPNEKLFF	TGTGCCAGCTCCAGGCAGGGGAATCCTAATGAAAAACTGTTTTTT
TRBD2	TRBV7-2	TRBJ2-3	-	CASSLARTSGGQDTQYF	TGTGCCAGCAGCTTAGCCAGGACTAGCGGGGGCCAAGATACGCAGTATTTT
TRBD1	TRBV7-3	TRBJ2-2	-	CASSLGGQGELFF	TGTGCCAGCAGCTTAGGGGGACAGGGGGAGCTGTTTTTT
-	TRBV6-1	TRBJ1-1	-	CASKPGSTEAFF	TGTGCCAGCAAGCCGGGGAGCACTGAAGCTTTCTTT
TRBD2	TRBV6-5	TRBJ2-1	-	CASSSLSGGAGNEQFF	TGTGCCAGCAGTTCCCTTAGCGGGGGGGCTGGAAATGAGCAGTTCTTC
-	TRBV18	TRBJ1-6	-	CASSPRQGSLSNSPLHF	TGTGCCAGCTCACCGCGCCAGGGGTCCCTCAGTAATTCACCCCTCCACTTT
TRBD1	TRBV7-9	TRBJ2-1	-	CSSSRTGGMYNEQFF	TGTTCCAGCAGCCGTACAGGGGGTATGTACAATGAGCAGTTCTTC
-	TRBV10-2	TRBJ2-6	-	CASGRGRVPDSSGANVLTF	TGCGCCAGCGGTCGAGGAAGGGTTCCAGACAGCTCTGGGGCCAACGTCCTGACTTTC
TRBD1	TRBV28	TRBJ1-5	-	CASSLYVGQGAQPQHF	TGTGCCAGCAGTTTATACGTCGGACAGGGCGCTCAGCCCCAGCATTTT
-	TRBV5-4	TRBJ2-7	-	CASSLGPPYEQYF	TGTGCCAGCAGCTTGGGTCCCCCCTACGAGCAGTACTTC
-	TRBV10-2	TRBJ2-1	-	CASSESGGTYNEQFF	TGCGCCAGCAGTGAGTCCGGGGGGACATACAATGAGCAGTTCTTC
-	TRBV9	TRBJ1-3	-	CASRGTGNTIYF	TGTGCCAGCAGGGGCACAGGAAACACCATATATTTT
TRBD1	TRBV28	TRBJ1-5	-	CASRGTGEQPQHF	TGTGCCAGCAGGGGGACAGGGGAACAGCCCCAGCATTTT
-	TRBV7-6	TRBJ1-5	-	CASRPSLVMEPQHF	TGTGCCAGCAGGCCAAGCCTGGTTATGGAGCCCCAGCATTTT
TRBD1	TRBV2	TRBJ2-2	-	CASRGQGLPRSGELFF	TGTGCCAGCAGGGGACAGGGCCTTCCCAGGTCCGGGGAGCTGTTTTTT
-	TRBV6-1	TRBJ1-5	-	CASREQVNQPQHF	TGTGCCAGCAGAGAACAGGTGAATCAGCCCCAGCATTTT
TRBD1	TRBV7-3	TRBJ2-2	-	CASSPTGVDTGELFF	TGTGCCAGCAGTCCCACAGGGGTTGACACCGGGGAGCTGTTTTTT
-	TRBV30	TRBJ1-5	-	CAWSPGGGLGQPQHF	TGTGCCTGGAGCCCCGGGGGGGGGCTGGGACAGCCCCAGCATTTT
TRBD1	TRBV29-1	TRBJ1-1	once	CSARQGMNTEAFF	TGCAGCGCGAGACAGGGAATGAACACTGAAGCTTTCTTT
-	TRBV11-3	TRBJ2-7	-	CASSAGTVDEQYF	TGTGCCAGCAGCGCGGGGACAGTCGACGAGCAGTACTTC
-	TRBV11-2	TRBJ1-2	few	CASSSHPTGYGYTF	TGTGCCAGCAGCTCCCATCCGACGGGCTATGGCTACACCTTC
-	TRBV6-6	TRBJ1-1	-	CASRPGGNTEAFF	TGTGCCAGCAGACCCGGGGGGAACACTGAAGCTTTCTTT
TRBD1	TRBV2	TRBJ1-1	few	CASRATGGTEAFF	TGTGCCAGCAGGGCCACAGGGGGCACTGAAGCTTTCTTT
-	TRBV30	TRBJ1-6	few	CAWSGSGNSPLHF	TGTGCCTGGAGTGGATCAGGGAATTCACCCCTCCACTTT
TRBD1	TRBV18	TRBJ1-4	few	CASSQRQGQGEKLFF	TGTGCCAGCTCACAACGACAGGGGCAGGGTGAAAAACTGTTTTTT
TRBD2	TRBV5-4	TRBJ2-7	-	CASSPAGGASYEQYF	TGTGCCAGCAGCCCGGCGGGGGGGGCCTCCTACGAGCAGTACTTC
TRBD1	TRBV5-1	TRBJ2-2	-	CASSLYYRGRDGELFF	TGCGCCAGCAGCTTATATTACAGGGGAAGGGACGGGGAGCTGTTTTTT